This TCR beta chain was captured in a study of T cells in Graves' hyperthyroidism and ophthalmopathy. This clonotype was seen a handful of times. Its antigen is unknown. The source material, RNA transcripts, was used to amplify TCR beta CDR3 regions. TCR CDR3 underwent first-round RT-PCR with the HTBI primer set. TCRdb re-called the multiplex PCR reads through MiXCR, storing one row per CDR3 protein. The profile covers 600,000 to 850,000 distinct CDR3 sequences, with around a sixth appearing a single time and approximately 15% taken by the ten largest. Germline V lookup: CDR1 MGHRA, CDR2 YSYEKL. With 1 base removed from V and 7 bases from J, the gap between germline ends came to 13 bases. This CDR3 is 14 amino acids long. Study observations and caveats: Clonotypes that were expanded in thyroid above 0.001 mostly appeared in blood too.

Aged 18 to 65, the patients had hyperthyroidism that was newly diagnosed and had lasted under 2 months. Together with thyroid ultrasound, orbital computed tomography, serum thyroxine and TRAb, clinical symptoms were used for diagnoses. This blood was taken when hyperthyroidism was first diagnosed, before any ophthalmopathy symptoms existed. Sequenced material: blood. V and J are TRBV4-1 and TRBJ1-2; D is undetermined. This TCR came from a woman in her 50s with Graves' hyperthyroidism that later progressed to Graves' ophthalmopathy. This chain's CDR3 is CASSQVGYPRGYTF. The CDR3, as DNA: TGCGCCAGCAGCCAAGTCGGATATCCTCGTGGCTACACCTTC.